This TCR beta chain was observed in a study of Graves' ophthalmopathy and Graves' hyperthyroidism. The overall study: Upon initial diagnosis and before any treatment, peripheral blood was collected.

Trimming removed 1 base from V and 5 bases from J, with 32 bases in between. From germline, CDR1 is SGHAT and CDR2 FQNNGV. The CDR3 is 21 amino acids. The study amplified TCR beta CDR3 regions using RNA transcripts. RT-PCR in the first round used HTBI primers; a second-round multiplex PCR followed. TCRdb analysed the multiplex PCR reads with MiXCR anew, one entry per CDR3 protein. The sample has about 620,000 distinct CDR3 sequences, 20% to 25% seen once. In this sample, this clonotype turned up a few times. Sample: peripheral blood. The receptor was derived from a woman aged 18-29 years with stable Graves' hyperthyroidism. Some clones in this sample may be carry-over from other donors' samples. V usage is TRBV11-2 and J usage is TRBJ2-5, with a tentative D call TRBD2 (7 bases). The CDR3 sequence: CASSLGGALIAISGARETQYF. DNA of the CDR3: TGTGCCAGCAGCTTAGGGGGGGCCCTCATAGCGATAAGCGGGGCCCGGGAGACCCAGTACTTC.